These T cell receptor beta chains were read from a single sample in a study of blood T cell repertoires in COVID-19. The data were produced by immunoSEQ multiplex PCR, yet TCRdb's version contains in-frame clones alone and is incomplete. The sample has some 380,000 clones, around 87% seen once. The sequenced sample was PBMCs or T cells enriched from blood (not recorded which). These receptor sequences come from a man aged 25 to 40 who had recovered from COVID-19. CDR3s leave out the opening cysteine and the closing phenylalanine or tryptophan. Fields, in order: CDR3 length, V gene, J gene, CDR3 protein.

>12|TRBV20-1|TRBJ2-3
SASGQGAGDTQY
>10|TRBV30|TRBJ2-2
AWGLYTGELF
>12|TRBV21-1|TRBJ1-5
ACRREGAGQPQH
>16|TRBV5-1|TRBJ1-1
ASSFGGTLGPLNTEAF
>14|TRBV7-8|TRBJ2-3
ASSRTRDRLRDTQY
>13|TRBV15|TRBJ1-6
ATSRIDRENSPLH
>13|TRBV6-5|TRBJ1-1
ASSYSSGGGTEAF
>13|TRBV9|TRBJ1-6
ASSVGGLGNSPLH
>12|TRBV7-9|TRBJ1-2
ASSFPQGNYGYT
>13|TRBV7-2|TRBJ1-6
ASSPRTAPNSPLH
>12|TRBV6-5|TRBJ1-4
ASSQLARREKLF
>14|TRBV3-1/TRBV3-2|TRBJ2-5
ASSPPGQGKGETQY
>13|TRBV15|TRBJ1-6
ATSRTGTHNSPLH
>11|TRBV6-6|TRBJ2-7
ASSYGEHYEQY